Listed here are 21 T cell receptor beta chains from one sample, sequenced in a study of T-cell reconstitution after alpha-beta-depleted transplantation in children. Unique molecular identifiers were used to barcode this TCRbeta library. In TCRdb, the PCR reads were re-called with MiXCR into one record per CDR3 protein. The sample gives 300,000 or so distinct CDR3 sequences, roughly 21% of which show up once; approximately 9.9% is in the top ten. This specimen consisted of PBMCs, mostly from graft donor cells, obtained 180 days after TCRalphabeta/CD19-depleted stem cell transplant. Source of these receptors: a male patient aged 10 to 17 who had a stem cell transplant for acute lymphoblastic leukemia, so the T cells may come from the graft donor.

This clonotype occurred a few times. This rearrangement joins TRBV24-1 to TRBJ2-5; D is possibly TRBD1 (6 bases). The germline CDR1 and CDR2 sequences are KGHDR and SFDVKD. The V and J ends lost 9 bases and 5 bases respectively, with 9 bases between them. The CDR3 runs to 11 residues. Written as DNA, the CDR3 is TGTGCCACCGGAGACAGGGAGACCCAGTACTTC. Encoded protein: CATGDRETQYF.

This clonotype was seen only a few times. The chain joins TRBV9 to TRBJ2-1; unclear D gene. Between the trimmed V and J ends, which lost 0 bases and 9 bases, there was a span of 4 bases. The CDR3 extends over 11 amino acids. Germline CDR1 is SGDLS and CDR2 is YYNGEE. The CDR3 protein is CASSVGSEQFF. CDR3 in DNA: TGTGCCAGCAGCGTAGGCAGTGAGCAGTTCTTC.

The rearrangement joins TRBV12-3 or TRBV12-4 to TRBJ2-5, with a weak D call TRBD1 (6 bases). V was trimmed by 3 bases and J by 6 bases, leaving 17 bases between them. This CDR3 has 15 residues. DNA for the CDR3: TGTGCCAGCAGTTTCCCCAACAGGGCTCAACAGACCCAGTACTTC. Its translation: CASSFPNRAQQTQYF.

J is TRBJ2-7 and V is TRBV6-5, with 7 bases matching TRBD1. V shed 4 bases, J shed 3 bases, and the junction held 3 bases outside the gene matches. Germline V gene sequence: CDR1 MNHEY, CDR2 SVGAGI. CDR3 size: 13 residues. CDR3 DNA sequence: TGTGCCAGCAGTTCCGGGACAGTCTACGAGCAGTACTTC. This sequence encodes CASSSGTVYEQYF.

The chain uses TRBV29-1 and TRBJ2-3; D is undetermined. Germline CDR1 SQVTM, CDR2 ANQGSEA. This CDR3 spans 11 amino acids. V was trimmed by 4 bases and J by 6 bases, leaving 8 bases between them. The CDR3 DNA is TGCAGCGTTGGAATAACGGATACGCAGTATTTT. Its translation: CSVGITDTQYF.

This clonotype has more than one count but fewer than ten. The rearrangement joins TRBV5-1 to TRBJ1-2; D remains unclear. CDR3 length: 14 amino acids. Deletions cut 3 bases from V and 8 bases from J, with 17 bases between. CDR1 and CDR2 (germline): SGHRS, YFSETQ. CDR3 in amino acids: CASSSSEPSGGYTF. The CDR3 DNA is TGCGCCAGCAGCTCCTCGGAACCGTCGGGGGGCTACACCTTC. The whole variable domain, filled in from reference TRBV5-1 and TRBJ1-2, reads KAGVTQTPRYLIKTRGQQVTLSCSPISGHRSVSWYQQTPGQGLQFLFEYFSETQRNKGNFPGRFSGRQFSNSRSEMNVSTLELGDSALYLCASSSSEPSGGYTFGSGTRLTVV.

This clonotype has only a few counts. The chain uses TRBV18 and TRBJ2-4; D not certain. The CDR3 covers 16 residues. Germline assignment: CDR1 KGHSH and CDR2 LQKENI. Trimming took off 2 bases at V and 0 bases at J, with 11 bases between the two ends. For the CDR3, the DNA is TGTGCCAGCTCACCAGTGTACCTGCTAGCCAAAAACATTCAGTACTTC. It is translated as CASSPVYLLAKNIQYF.

Remarks on this clonotype: One end of the junction fails to match germline, which may point to a read error. V usage is TRBV18 and J usage is TRBJ2-3; D may match TRBD1 or TRBD2 (5 bases each). Germline values: CDR1 KGHSH, CDR2 LQKENI. The CDR3 loop spans 12 amino acids. The CDR3: CASSRSGDALDF. The CDR3 coding sequence is TGTGCCAGCTCACGGTCTGGGGACGCGTTGGATTTT.

V is TRBV2 and J is TRBJ2-2; 10 bases map to TRBD1. Germline loops: CDR1 SNHLY, CDR2 FYNNEI. This CDR3 comprises 15 residues. The V gene end was trimmed by 8 bases and the J gene end by 1 base; junction bases not matched to a gene: 4. In nucleotides, the CDR3 is TGTGCCAGCCCCCGGACAGGGGGGAACACCGGGGAGCTGTTTTTT. Protein: CASPRTGGNTGELFF.

The table lists this clonotype with a few counts. The chain couples TRBV13 to TRBJ1-1; 7 bases map to TRBD1. The length of the CDR3 is 14 residues. Germline V gene sequence: CDR1 PRHDT, CDR2 FYEKMQ (reference sequence). V lost 5 bases and J lost 4; bases outside the gene matches: 7. DNA for the CDR3: TGTGCCAGCAGCCTTCAGGGGGGGAGCACTGAAGCTTTCTTT. Translating gives CASSLQGGSTEAFF.

This clonotype was seen a few times. The chain recombines TRBV7-2 with TRBJ2-3; D is perhaps TRBD1 or TRBD2 (6 bases each). Per germline, CDR1 SGHTA and CDR2 FQGNSA. The V end was cut by 3 bases, the J end by 4 bases, with 14 bases between. CDR3 length equals 15 residues. The CDR3 reads CASSLGGGGSDTQYF. DNA of the CDR3: TGTGCCAGCAGCTTGGGCGGAGGGGGGTCAGATACGCAGTATTTT. Complete variable domain (other parts from reference TRBV7-2 and TRBJ2-3): GAGVSQSPSNKVTEKGKDVELRCDPISGHTALYWYRQSLGQGLEFLIYFQGNSAPDKSGLPSDRFSAERTGGSVSTLTIQRTQQEDSAVYLCASSLGGGGSDTQYFGPGTRLTVL.

The rearrangement joins TRBV20-1 to TRBJ2-2, with 9 bases that match TRBD2. This CDR3 has 16 residues. Losses at the gene ends were 3 bases for V and 6 bases for J; bases not matched to a gene: 11. Germline values: CDR1 DFQATT, CDR2 SNEGSKA (reference sequence). The CDR3 DNA reads as TGCAGTGCTAGCGCGGGCGGGAGGGCCGCGGCCGGGGAGCTGTTTTTT. Translating it yields CSASAGGRAAAGELFF.

This clonotype was counted ten times or more. The chain joins TRBV6-1 to TRBJ2-7, with 7 bases aligning to TRBD1. Unmatched junction bases numbered 7, after V lost 5 bases and J lost 3 bases. Germline loops: CDR1 MNHNS, CDR2 SASEGT. The CDR3 spans 14 residues. DNA for the CDR3: TGTGCCAGCAGTAGACAGGGTTGGGACTACGAGCAGTACTTC. Translation gives CASSRQGWDYEQYF.

This clonotype was detected a few times. The V call is TRBV7-3, the J call TRBJ2-1; D may correspond to TRBD1 or TRBD2 (5 bases each). CDR3 size: 17 residues. The ends were cut back, 1 base at V and 3 bases at J, with 16 bases in the middle. The germline V gene has CDR1 SGHTA and CDR2 FQGTGA. CDR3 coding DNA: TGTGCCAGCAGCTTAATAGCGCAGGGTCCCCTCTACAATGAGCAGTTCTTC. As protein: CASSLIAQGPLYNEQFF.

This clonotype was counted only a few times. The chain is built from TRBV29-1 and TRBJ1-5, with D unclear. V shed 5 bases and J shed 0 bases, with 5 bases lying between them. Germline assignment: CDR1 SQVTM and CDR2 ANQGSEA. CDR3 length: 12 residues. CDR3 coding DNA: TGCAGCGTTCAACATAGCAATCAGCCCCAGCATTTT. Its translation: CSVQHSNQPQHF.

There are a few counts of this clonotype. The genes are TRBV20-1 and TRBJ2-7; D is undetermined. Deletions cut 3 bases from V and 2 bases from J, with 11 bases between. The CDR3 contains 13 residues. Germline V gene data show CDR1 as DFQATT and CDR2 as SNEGSKA (reference sequence). CDR3 sequence (DNA): TGCAGTGCTAGTTCGGGCGGAACCTACGAGCAGTACTTC. Protein product: CSASSGGTYEQYF.

This clonotype appeared a few times. The chain carries TRBV5-6 and TRBJ2-2; TRBD1 agrees at 9 bases. Trimming cost V 4 bases and J 4 bases; bases outside gene matches: 14. Germline V gene lookup returns CDR1 SGHDT and CDR2 YYEEEE. CDR3 length: 18 amino acids. CDR3 sequence: CASSPDRGSRRGTGELFF. The CDR3 DNA sequence: TGTGCCAGCAGCCCCGACAGGGGGTCTCGTCGGGGCACCGGGGAGCTGTTTTTT.

The chain joins TRBV27 to TRBJ2-5; 7 bases agree with TRBD1. This CDR3 is 14 amino acids long. Losses at the gene ends were 6 bases for V and 7 bases for J; bases not matched to a gene: 11. Per germline, CDR1 MNHEY and CDR2 SMNVEV (reference sequence). The CDR3 DNA sequence: TGTGCCAGCAGCCTGTCAGGACAGGTTACGACCCAGTACTTC. Encoded protein: CASSLSGQVTTQYF.

V is TRBV14 and J is TRBJ2-1; 8 positions agree with TRBD1. V shed 0 bases and J 2 bases; nucleotides not matched to a gene: 3. Germline CDR1 reads SGHDN; CDR2 reads FVKESK. The CDR3 is 16 residues long. The CDR3 protein is CASSQEAGGPYNEQFF. CDR3 coding DNA: TGTGCCAGCAGCCAAGAAGCAGGGGGCCCCTACAATGAGCAGTTCTTC. Supplemented by reference TRBV14 and TRBJ2-1, the full variable domain reads EAGVTQFPSHSVIEKGQTVTLRCDPISGHDNLYWYRRVMGKEIKFLLHFVKESKQDESGMPNNRFLAERTGGTYSTLKVQPAELEDSGVYFCASSQEAGGPYNEQFFGPGTRLTVL.

The gene calls are TRBV7-2 and TRBJ2-7; TRBD1 might be the D (7 bases). Deletions cut 1 base from V and 6 bases from J, with 13 bases between. Germline loops: CDR1 SGHTA, CDR2 FQGNSA. The CDR3 totals 14 residues. CDR3 DNA sequence: TGTGCCAGCAGCTTAGGCGCCAGGGGGGTCGAGCAGTACTTC. Its translation: CASSLGARGVEQYF.

This rearrangement joins TRBV7-3 to TRBJ2-5; D unclear. The CDR3 has 15 residues. Germline V gives CDR1 SGHTA, CDR2 FQGTGA. The V gene lost 0 bases and the J gene lost 7 bases, with 15 bases spanning the gap. The CDR3, as DNA: TGTGCCAGCAGCTTAACCCCCTCTCCACGCGGGACCCAGTACTTC. Protein sequence: CASSLTPSPRGTQYF.